Below are 14 T cell receptor beta chains sequenced from a single sample in a study of blood T cell repertoires in COVID-19. TCRdb keeps only in-frame clones here, not all; method: immunoSEQ multiplex PCR. The sample records about 150,000 clones, 84% being singletons. Sequencing was done on a sample of peripheral blood. The receptors here all came from a woman between 50 and 59 years old with acute or convalescent COVID-19.

V usage is TRBV6-6 and J usage is TRBJ1-5; no reliable D call. This CDR3 is built from 16 residues. The V end lost 0 bases, the J end lost 1 base, and 10 bases lay between the germline ends. Germline CDR1 MNHNY, CDR2 SVGAGI (reference sequence). The CDR3 DNA reads TGTGCCAGCAGTTACTCGAGCGGGGAAAGCAATCAGCCCCAGCATTTT. Translating it yields CASSYSSGESNQPQHF.

The rearrangement joins TRBV30 to TRBJ2-5; 16 bases match TRBD2. This CDR3 region has 16 residues. Germline CDR1 is GTSNPN and CDR2 is SVGIG (reference sequence). V trimming: 2 bases; J trimming: 4 bases; junction bases outside the gene matches: 4. The CDR3 nucleotides read TGTGCCTGGAGTATGGGACTAGCGGGAGGGCCAGAGACCCAGTACTTC. Amino acids: CAWSMGLAGGPETQYF.

The V gene is TRBV5-1, the J gene TRBJ2-1; the match to TRBD2 covers 10 bases. The trim removed 4 bases at V and 4 bases at J, leaving 5 bases unmatched. The length of the CDR3 is 15 residues. CDR1 is SGHRS, CDR2 YFSETQ, per germline. In nucleotides, the CDR3 is TGCGCCAGCAGCAACATAGCGGGGGGATACAATGAGCAGTTCTTC. This translates into CASSNIAGGYNEQFF.

This chain joins TRBV4-2 and TRBJ1-6; TRBD1 agrees at 9 bases. From germline, CDR1 is LGHNA and CDR2 YNFKEQ. The CDR3 covers 16 residues. The V and J ends lost 0 bases and 8 bases, in that order; junction bases with no gene match: 5. The CDR3 sequence: CASSQDPGQGDSPLHF. For the CDR3, the DNA is TGTGCCAGCAGCCAAGATCCGGGACAGGGCGATTCACCCCTCCACTTT.

The chain recombines TRBV10-2 with TRBJ1-4; the D is unclear. Germline-derived CDR1 and CDR2 are WSHSY and SAAADI. CDR3 length equals 14 residues. V was trimmed by 6 bases and J by 7 bases, leaving 15 bases between them. This chain's CDR3 is CASSPGGYSEKLFF. CDR3 coding DNA: TGCGCCAGCAGCCCAGGAGGTTATTCTGAAAAACTGTTTTTT.

This chain uses TRBV2 with TRBJ2-5; 7 bases align to TRBD2. The CDR3 is 14 amino acids. After removal of 7 bases from V and 4 bases from J, the junction contained 9 bases not matched to a gene. CDR1 is SNHLY, CDR2 FYNNEI, per germline. The CDR3 DNA reads as TGTGCCAGCACGCAATACACGGGGGGAGAGACCCAGTACTTC. Its translation: CASTQYTGGETQYF. Variable domain in full (rest from reference TRBV2 and TRBJ2-5): EPEVTQTPSHQVTQMGQEVILRCVPISNHLYFYWYRQILGQKVEFLVSFYNNEISEKSEIFDDQFSVERPDGSNFTLKIRSTKLEDSAMYFCASTQYTGGETQYFGPGTRLLVL.

This chain links TRBV5-5 with TRBJ2-7; D possibly corresponds to TRBD2 (5 bases). Germline CDR1 SGHKS, CDR2 YYEKEE (reference sequence). Trimming removed 4 bases at V and 5 bases at J, with 10 bases between. This CDR3 has 12 residues. CDR3 amino acids: CASSRDYHEQYF. In DNA, the CDR3 is TGTGCCAGCAGCCGAGACTATCACGAGCAGTACTTC.

This clone was seen once. V usage is TRBV11-3 and J usage is TRBJ2-4, with 8 bases aligning to TRBD1. Losses at the gene ends were 5 bases for V and 9 bases for J; bases not matched to a gene: 6. The CDR3 has 13 amino acids. Germline assignment: CDR1 SGHNT and CDR2 YENEEA. For the CDR3, the DNA is TGTGCCAGCAGCCCGACAGGGGTACCCATTCAGTACTTC. This sequence encodes CASSPTGVPIQYF.

The J gene is TRBJ2-7, the V gene TRBV2, with a possible D match to TRBD2 (6 bases). The CDR3 runs to 13 residues. V was pared by 11 bases and J by 2 bases, with 16 bases between. Germline V lookup: CDR1 SNHLY, CDR2 FYNNEI. CDR3 in amino acids: CAGQEGRTYEQYF. DNA of the CDR3: TGTGCCGGTCAGGAGGGACGTACCTACGAGCAGTACTTC.

The chain links TRBV4-3 to TRBJ1-1; no reliable D call. Per the germline V gene, CDR1 is LGHNA and CDR2 is YSLEER. The CDR3 runs to 15 residues. Between the trimmed V and J ends, which lost 1 base and 1 base, there was a span of 10 bases. The CDR3 sequence is CASSQVDNWNTEAFF. Here the CDR3 DNA reads TGCGCCAGCAGCCAAGTCGACAATTGGAACACTGAAGCTTTCTTT.

This clone was observed a few times. The CDR3 nucleotides are TGTGCCAGCAGTTACCTGGAGACAGGGTACACTGAAGCTTTCTTT. This translates into CASSYLETGYTEAFF. The chain combines TRBV6-2 or TRBV6-3 with TRBJ1-1, with TRBD1 matching over 7 bases. The V segment lost 2 bases and the J segment 3 bases; nucleotides outside the gene matches: 6. This CDR3 is 15 amino acids long. Germline V gene lookup returns CDR1 MNHEY and CDR2 SVGEGT.

This clone was counted once. The same CDR3 can be traced to other DNA sequences in this sample. The rearrangement joins TRBV7-9 to TRBJ2-3; TRBD2 is a possible D gene (6 bases). CDR1 is SEHNR and CDR2 is FQNEAQ in the germline V gene (reference sequence). CDR3 length: 14 residues. V dropped 3 bases and J dropped 0 bases, with 7 bases sitting between them. As DNA, the CDR3 is TGTGCCAGCAGCTTGGAGGGCAGCACAGATACGCAGTATTTT. Translated: CASSLEGSTDTQYF.

The chain employs TRBV19 and TRBJ2-2; TRBD2 agrees at 7 bases. The V gene's germline CDR1 is LNHDA and CDR2 SQIVND (reference sequence). Trimming took 3 bases from V and 6 from J; bases not matched to a gene: 1. The CDR3 has 13 amino acids. The CDR3 sequence is CASSIAGAGELFF. CDR3 bases: TGTGCCAGTAGTATTGCGGGGGCCGGGGAGCTGTTTTTT.

This clone was counted between two and nine times. The gene calls are TRBV7-6 and TRBJ1-4; no reliable D call. This CDR3 spans 13 amino acids. V was shortened by 10 bases and J by 7 bases, with 16 bases between the two germline ends. Germline V lookup: CDR1 SGHVS, CDR2 FNYEAQ. In DNA, the CDR3 is TGTGCCATCCGTACAAGTTCATTTGAAAAACTGTTTTTT. Translating it yields CAIRTSSFEKLFF.